This T cell receptor beta chain was identified during a study of Ad26.COV2.S vaccination and SARS-CoV-2 variants. Study at large: The trial was COV1001 and the donor's arm was Ad26.COV2.S. Study findings and constraints: Substantial response breadth was reportedly seen for spike-specific CD8+ and CD4+ T cells after vaccination. People given the vaccine had a wider spike-specific TCR breadth than placebo recipients did.

The treatment here: roughly 20 received Ad26.COV2.S at low or high dose, single or two shots; 5 received placebo; per-sample allocation not given. Day 63 after the first vaccine or placebo injection was the time point for sampling. Within Boston, the person who donated was an adult of 18-55 years. This clone was seen only once. Its cognate antigen is unknown. This CDR3 has 16 amino acids. Germline V CDR1 and CDR2: MNHEY, SVGEGT. J lost 1 base, V lost 2 bases, and 7 bases had no gene match. The method was immunoSEQ multiplex PCR; TCRdb's version includes in-frame clones alone and lacks a portion of them. This table holds roughly 350,000 clones, about 87% found once.

The chain has TRBV6-2 or TRBV6-3 and TRBJ1-2; 7 bases align to TRBD1. This receptor was identified in a person between 18 and 65 years old who received the Ad26.COV2.S COVID-19 vaccine or a placebo. The sequencing used peripheral blood, collected in a trial of Ad26.COV2.S vaccine versus placebo. CDR3 sequence reads: CASSYTRTGRNYGYTF. CDR3 in DNA: TGTGCCAGCAGTTACACCAGGACAGGCCGTAACTATGGCTACACCTTC.